This T cell receptor (beta chain) was recorded in a study of T cell repertoires in cytomegalovirus infection. Study summary: Public TCR beta signature analysis indicated the presence of both CMV infection and matching HLA type.

The V gene's germline CDR1 is SGHTA and CDR2 FQGNSA. The CDR3 is 15 amino acids. Trimming left V 4 bases short and J 4 bases short, with 17 bases between. TCRdb itself ran the reads through MiXCR, one entry per CDR3 protein. The top ten clones hold about 18% of a sample with 640,000 or so distinct CDR3 sequences, approximately 33% of them seen once. This clonotype was seen a few times. What it recognizes is unknown. This sequence originates from a human donor in good health (CMV status not recorded). Some clones in this sample may be carry-over from other donors' samples. The genes are TRBV7-2 and TRBJ2-7, with D tentatively TRBD1 (5 bases). The specimen comprised cultured PBMCs, sampled from culture after CMV antigen stimulation. CDR3 nucleotide sequence: TGTGCCAGCAGCTCGCTTTGGGGCCCAAGGTACGAGCAGTACTTC. It codes for CASSSLWGPRYEQYF. Full variable domain (outside the CDR3, taken from reference TRBV7-2 and TRBJ2-7): GAGVSQSPSNKVTEKGKDVELRCDPISGHTALYWYRQSLGQGLEFLIYFQGNSAPDKSGLPSDRFSAERTGGSVSTLTIQRTQQEDSAVYLCASSSLWGPRYEQYFGPGTRLTVT.